By its share, the clone carrying this T cell receptor (beta chain) is medium-sized. The antigen is undetermined. This beta chain turned up in a library designed for alpha chains; as an off-target read, its abundance says little. The CDR3 covers 17 residues. Per the germline V gene, CDR1 is DFQATT and CDR2 is SNEGSKA (reference sequence). V shed 6 bases, J shed 2 bases, and the junction held 11 bases outside the gene matches. The sample belongs to a study of spatial heterogeneity in lung cancer. Overall study context: Each distinct TCR and UMI combination averaged more than ten appearances in raw reads. Findings of the study overall: The recorded estimate of tumor T cell coverage is around 7% for alpha chains and 13% for beta chains. Tumor mutation count correlated with how many alpha and beta TCRs expanded intratumorally.

Each CDR3 protein is one row after TCRdb ran MiXCR on the 5' RACE reads. The table records approximately 8,500 distinct CDR3 sequences, around 12% of them present only once. Time point described: sample taken at primary tumor resection. The donor group consisted of under 90 patients who had untreated, early-stage non-small cell lung cancer. Extraction of whole RNA from tumor, nontumor lung or frozen PBMC preceded unsorted sequencing. This receptor was obtained from a male donor with early-stage non-small cell lung cancer. Here the sequenced sample was lung tumor tissue, taken at surgery. The chain is built from TRBV20-1 and TRBJ2-5; 14 nucleotides match TRBD2. The CDR3 region is CSATPGLAGVGQETQYF. DNA for the CDR3: TGCAGTGCAACTCCGGGACTAGCGGGAGTTGGTCAAGAGACCCAGTACTTC.